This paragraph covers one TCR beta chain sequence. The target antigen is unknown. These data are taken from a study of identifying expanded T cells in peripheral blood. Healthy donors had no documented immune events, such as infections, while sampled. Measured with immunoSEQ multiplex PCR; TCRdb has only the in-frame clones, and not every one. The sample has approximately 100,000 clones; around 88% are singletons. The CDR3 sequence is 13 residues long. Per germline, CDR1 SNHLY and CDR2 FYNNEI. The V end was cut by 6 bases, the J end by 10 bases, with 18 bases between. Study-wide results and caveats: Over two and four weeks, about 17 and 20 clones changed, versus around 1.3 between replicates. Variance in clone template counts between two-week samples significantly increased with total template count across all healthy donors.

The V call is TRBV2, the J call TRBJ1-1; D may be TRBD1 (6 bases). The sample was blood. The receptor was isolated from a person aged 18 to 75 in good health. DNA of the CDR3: TGTGCCAGCAGCGACAGGCAATCTGGAGGAGCTTTCTTT. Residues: CASSDRQSGGAFF.